The 4 T cell receptor beta chains reported below all come from one sample, sequenced in a study of cytomegalovirus exposure and HLA in healthy donors. Both 60 Vbeta primers and 13 Jbeta primers went into the PCR. Sequenced by immunoSEQ multiplex PCR; TCRdb stores in-frame clones only, minus some. Here the sample spans some 170,000 clones, roughly 80% being singletons. Sequenced sample: PBMCs. Receptor source: a man aged 18-30 years in good health and CMV-seropositive.

The chain carries TRBV5-8 and TRBJ2-1, with D perhaps TRBD1 (6 bases). This CDR3 region has 14 residues. Germline V gene sequence: CDR1 SGHTS, CDR2 YDEGEE. V lost 0 bases, J lost 5 bases, and 9 bases lay in between. In DNA form, the CDR3 reads TGTGCCAGCAGCTTGGGGGACACCCACAATGAGCAGTTCTTC. Its protein product is CASSLGDTHNEQFF.

This clone was detected only once. V gene TRBV4-1 combines with J gene TRBJ2-3; maybe TRBD2 (6 bases). The CDR3 has 14 amino acids. Per the germline V gene, CDR1 is MGHRA and CDR2 is YSYEKL. V lost 3 bases and J lost 12, with 19 bases in between. CDR3 bases: TGCGCCAGCAGCCAGGACCGGGACTCCTACACCCAGTATTTT. This codes for CASSQDRDSYTQYF.

The gene calls are TRBV13 and TRBJ2-5; 14 bases fit TRBD2. The germline CDR1 and CDR2 sequences are PRHDT and FYEKMQ (reference sequence). The junction had 3 bases not matched to a gene; V was cut back by 0 bases and J by 0 bases. The CDR3 has 18 amino acids. As DNA, the CDR3 is TGTGCCAGCAGCTTAGGGACTAGCGGGAGGGCCCACCAAGAGACCCAGTACTTC. Its translation is CASSLGTSGRAHQETQYF.

V gene TRBV7-9 combines with J gene TRBJ2-7; tentative D call: TRBD1 (7 bases). The CDR3 sequence is 18 residues long. CDR1 and CDR2 (germline): SEHNR, FQNEAQ (reference sequence). V gave up 0 bases and J gave up 0 bases, with 18 bases separating them. The CDR3 loop is CASSLAGRGAPSSYEQYF. Here the CDR3 DNA reads TGTGCCAGCAGCTTAGCTGGCAGGGGGGCCCCTAGCTCCTACGAGCAGTACTTC.